A selection of T cell receptor beta chains follows, all from one sample in a study of blood T cell repertoires in COVID-19. Sequenced by immunoSEQ multiplex PCR; TCRdb stores in-frame clones only, minus some. Of roughly 87,000 clones in the sample, roughly 89% were seen once. Sequenced: peripheral blood. The receptors shown here come from a woman older than 75 with active COVID-19. The CDR3 runs from the conserved cysteine through the conserved F or W. D genes are given only for firm matches. Clone size appears in some rows only: once, few, many, or a class for an expanded clone.

V gene	J gene	clone size	D gene	CDR3 protein	CDR3 DNA
TRBV5-6	TRBJ2-5	.	.	CASSRPGETQYF	TGTGCCAGCAGCCGGCCGGGGGAGACCCAGTACTTC
TRBV7-9	TRBJ1-2	.	.	CASSLVQDPYGYTF	TGTGCCAGCAGCTTAGTACAGGACCCCTATGGCTACACCTTC
TRBV6-6	TRBJ1-5	.	TRBD1	CASLGQGRSQPQHF	TGTGCCAGTCTTGGACAGGGGAGGAGTCAGCCCCAGCATTTT
TRBV4-3	TRBJ2-2	.	.	CASSRTTGIGELFF	TGCGCCAGCAGCCGCACAACAGGGATCGGGGAGCTGTTTTTT
TRBV4-2	TRBJ2-3	.	TRBD2	CASSQAGGADTQYF	TGTGCCAGCAGCCAAGCGGGAGGGGCAGATACGCAGTATTTT
TRBV27	TRBJ2-6	.	.	CASYNERVSGANVLTF	TGTGCCAGCTATAATGAAAGAGTCTCTGGGGCCAACGTCCTGACTTTC
TRBV23-1	TRBJ1-3	.	.	CATHISEGNTIYF	TGCGCCACCCATATCAGCGAGGGAAACACCATATATTTT
TRBV1	TRBJ2-7	.	.	CTSSRSPRGRAYEQYF	TGCACCAGCAGCCGAAGTCCGAGGGGGAGGGCCTACGAGCAGTACTTC
TRBV7-2	TRBJ2-5	.	.	CASSPQGVETQYF	TGTGCCAGCAGCCCACAGGGAGTCGAGACCCAGTACTTC
TRBV28	TRBJ2-7	.	.	CASSPDFSGSYEQYF	TGTGCCAGCAGCCCGGACTTTTCGGGCTCCTACGAGCAGTACTTC
TRBV7-2	TRBJ1-5	.	.	CASSSNPDLNQPQHF	TGTGCCAGCAGCTCAAACCCGGACTTAAATCAGCCCCAGCATTTT
TRBV19	TRBJ2-1	.	TRBD1	CASSVPGGQGRVNEQFF	TGTGCCAGTAGTGTCCCGGGGGGACAGGGGAGGGTCAATGAGCAGTTCTTC
TRBV10-3	TRBJ2-2	.	TRBD1	CAIRPDRGTGELFF	TGTGCCATCAGACCCGACAGGGGCACCGGGGAGCTGTTTTTT
TRBV5-4	TRBJ2-2	.	.	CASNQGFGELFF	TGTGCCAGCAATCAGGGGTTCGGGGAGCTGTTTTTT
TRBV15	TRBJ2-5	once	TRBD2	CATSSGLAGTQETQYF	TGTGCCACCAGCAGTGGACTAGCGGGGACCCAAGAGACCCAGTACTTC
TRBV10-3	TRBJ2-5	.	TRBD1	CAISGGQGIQETQYF	TGTGCCATCAGCGGGGGACAGGGCATCCAAGAGACCCAGTACTTC
TRBV19	TRBJ1-2	.	.	CASSVDRTVGYTF	TGTGCCAGTAGTGTCGACAGGACCGTGGGCTACACCTTC
TRBV4-1	TRBJ2-7	.	.	CASSPRAGLRAYEQYF	TGCGCCAGCAGCCCGAGGGCGGGACTTCGTGCCTACGAGCAGTACTTC
TRBV28	TRBJ1-1	.	.	CASSRTRTEAFF	TGTGCCAGCAGTCGCACCAGGACTGAAGCTTTCTTT
TRBV5-4	TRBJ1-3	.	.	CASSYMGAGGNTIYF	TGTGCCAGCAGCTATATGGGGGCAGGTGGAAACACCATATATTTT
TRBV7-6	TRBJ2-7	once	TRBD2	CASSLGPQRELDEQYF	TGTGCCAGCAGCTTAGGCCCCCAGCGGGAGTTAGACGAGCAGTACTTC
TRBV2	TRBJ1-5	.	TRBD1	CASSRQGTDSNQPQHF	TGTGCCAGCAGCCGACAGGGCACGGATAGCAATCAGCCCCAGCATTTT
TRBV6-1	TRBJ2-1	.	.	CASSDGRTPFNEQFF	TGTGCCAGCAGTGATGGCAGGACTCCCTTCAATGAGCAGTTCTTC
TRBV6-2/TRBV6-3	TRBJ2-5	few	TRBD2	CASSYSGLAGVYKTQYF	TGTGCCAGCAGTTACTCCGGACTAGCGGGAGTCTATAAGACCCAGTACTTC
TRBV7-6	TRBJ2-2	.	.	CASSVTNTGELFF	TGTGCCAGCAGCGTCACGAACACCGGGGAGCTGTTTTTT
TRBV20-1	TRBJ2-1	.	.	CSASRGGGTSSYNEQFF	TGCAGTGCTAGTCGGGGTGGCGGGACGAGCTCCTACAATGAGCAGTTCTTC